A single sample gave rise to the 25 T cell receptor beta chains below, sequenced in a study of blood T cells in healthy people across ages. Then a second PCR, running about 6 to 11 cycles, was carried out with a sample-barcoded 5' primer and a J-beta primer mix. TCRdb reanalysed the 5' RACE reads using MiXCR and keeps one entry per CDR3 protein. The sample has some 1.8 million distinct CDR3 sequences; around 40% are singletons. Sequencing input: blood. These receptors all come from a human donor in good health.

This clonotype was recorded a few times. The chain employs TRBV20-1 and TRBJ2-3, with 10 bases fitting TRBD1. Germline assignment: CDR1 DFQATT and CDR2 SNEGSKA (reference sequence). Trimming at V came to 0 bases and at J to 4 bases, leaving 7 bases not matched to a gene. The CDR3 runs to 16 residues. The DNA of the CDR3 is TGCAGTGCTAGAGATCCTGGACAGGGGGACGCAGATACGCAGTATTTT. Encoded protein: CSARDPGQGDADTQYF.

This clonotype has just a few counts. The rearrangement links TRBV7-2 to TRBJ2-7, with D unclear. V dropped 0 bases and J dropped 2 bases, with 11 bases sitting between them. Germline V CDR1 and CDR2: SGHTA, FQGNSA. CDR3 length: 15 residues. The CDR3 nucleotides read TGTGCCAGCAGCTTAGCGGCTGCGGTACCCTACGAGCAGTACTTC. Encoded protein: CASSLAAAVPYEQYF.

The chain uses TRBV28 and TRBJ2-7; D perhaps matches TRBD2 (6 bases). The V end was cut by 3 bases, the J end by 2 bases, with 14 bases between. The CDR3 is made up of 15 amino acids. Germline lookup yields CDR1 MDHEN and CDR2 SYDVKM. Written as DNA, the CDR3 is TGTGCCAGCAGTTTCGGAGGGACCTATACCTACGAGCAGTACTTC. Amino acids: CASSFGGTYTYEQYF.

Here the CDR3 DNA reads TGTGCCAGCAGCCAAAGTCAGGGGGGCACTGAAGCTTTCTTT. Amino acids: CASSQSQGGTEAFF. This chain uses TRBV3-1 with TRBJ1-1, with 7 bases lining up with TRBD1. Germline V CDR1 and CDR2: LGHDT, YNNKEL (reference sequence). The CDR3 runs to 14 residues. The junction had 4 bases not matched to a gene; V was cut back by 2 bases and J by 4 bases.

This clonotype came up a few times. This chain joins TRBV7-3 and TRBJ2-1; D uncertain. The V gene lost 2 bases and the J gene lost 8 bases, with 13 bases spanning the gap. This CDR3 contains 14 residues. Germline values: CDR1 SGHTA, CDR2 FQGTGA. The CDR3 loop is CASSLGSVEDEQFF. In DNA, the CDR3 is TGTGCCAGCAGCTTAGGTTCCGTCGAGGATGAGCAGTTCTTC.

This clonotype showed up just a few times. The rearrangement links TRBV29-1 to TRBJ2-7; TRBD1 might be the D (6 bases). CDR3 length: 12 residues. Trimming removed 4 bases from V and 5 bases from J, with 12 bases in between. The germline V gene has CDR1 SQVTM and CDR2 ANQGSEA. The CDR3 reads CSVGGGPNEQYF. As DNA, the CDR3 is TGCAGCGTTGGTGGGGGCCCCAACGAGCAGTACTTC.

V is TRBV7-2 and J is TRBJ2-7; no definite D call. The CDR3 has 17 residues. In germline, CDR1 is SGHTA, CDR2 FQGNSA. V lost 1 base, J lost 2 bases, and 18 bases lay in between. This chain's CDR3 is CASSLGGTGGITYEQYF. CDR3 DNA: TGTGCCAGCAGCTTAGGAGGCACCGGCGGCATTACCTACGAGCAGTACTTC.

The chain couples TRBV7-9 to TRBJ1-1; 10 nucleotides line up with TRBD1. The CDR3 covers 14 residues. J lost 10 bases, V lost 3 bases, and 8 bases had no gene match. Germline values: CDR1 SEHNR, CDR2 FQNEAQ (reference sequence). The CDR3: CASSFRDRGTAAFF. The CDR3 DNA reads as TGTGCCAGCAGCTTCCGGGACAGGGGAACCGCAGCTTTCTTT.

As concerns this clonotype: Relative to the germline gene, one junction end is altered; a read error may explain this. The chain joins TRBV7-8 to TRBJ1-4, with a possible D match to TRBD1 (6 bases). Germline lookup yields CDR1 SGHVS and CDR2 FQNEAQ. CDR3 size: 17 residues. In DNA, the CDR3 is TGTGCCAGCAGCTCCAACAGGGCAGGTTCCTCTAATGGAAAACTGTTTTTT. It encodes CASSSNRAGSSNGKLFF.

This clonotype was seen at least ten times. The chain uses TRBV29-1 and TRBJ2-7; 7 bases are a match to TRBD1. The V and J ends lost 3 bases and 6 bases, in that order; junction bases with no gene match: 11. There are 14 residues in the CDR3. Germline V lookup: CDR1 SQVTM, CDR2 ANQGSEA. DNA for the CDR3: TGCAGCGTTGACCTCAAAGGGGGCGAAGGCGAGCAGTACTTC. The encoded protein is CSVDLKGGEGEQYF.

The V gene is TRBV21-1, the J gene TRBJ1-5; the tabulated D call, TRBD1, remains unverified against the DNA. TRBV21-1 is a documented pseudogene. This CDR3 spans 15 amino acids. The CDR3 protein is CASSKGAACNQPQHF. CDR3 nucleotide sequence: TGTGCCAGCAGCAAAGGGGCGGCGTGCAATCAGCCCCAGCATTTT.

CDR3 coding DNA: TGCGCCAGCAGCCCACAAACGGGGGGGTCCCTTTACAATGAGCAGTTCTTC. Residues: CASSPQTGGSLYNEQFF. V is TRBV4-3 and J is TRBJ2-1, with TRBD2 identical over 8 bases. Trimming took 4 bases from V and 4 from J; bases not matched to a gene: 12. This CDR3 has 17 residues. CDR1 and CDR2 (germline): LGHNA, YSLEER.

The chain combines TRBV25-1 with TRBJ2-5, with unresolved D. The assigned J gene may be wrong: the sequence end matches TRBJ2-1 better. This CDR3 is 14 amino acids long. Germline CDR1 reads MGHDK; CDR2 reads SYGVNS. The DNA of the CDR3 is TGTGCCAGCAGTGAATACAGATACCAAGAGACCCAGTTCTTC. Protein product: CASSEYRYQETQFF.

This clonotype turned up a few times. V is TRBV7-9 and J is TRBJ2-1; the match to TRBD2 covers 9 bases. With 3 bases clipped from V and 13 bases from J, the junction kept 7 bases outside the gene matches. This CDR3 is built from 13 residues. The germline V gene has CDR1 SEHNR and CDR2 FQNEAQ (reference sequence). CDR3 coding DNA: TGTGCCAGCAGCTTGACTAGCGGAGAGGGCCAGTTCTTC. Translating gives CASSLTSGEGQFF.

The DNA of the CDR3 is TGTGCCAGCAGCACAGGGGGATTAGGACAGCCCCAGCATTTT. Residues: CASSTGGLGQPQHF. The rearrangement uses TRBV7-2 and TRBJ1-5, with 8 bases identical to TRBD1. CDR3 size: 14 residues. Germline assignment: CDR1 SGHTA and CDR2 FQGNSA. J lost 7 bases, V lost 5 bases, and 7 bases had no gene match.

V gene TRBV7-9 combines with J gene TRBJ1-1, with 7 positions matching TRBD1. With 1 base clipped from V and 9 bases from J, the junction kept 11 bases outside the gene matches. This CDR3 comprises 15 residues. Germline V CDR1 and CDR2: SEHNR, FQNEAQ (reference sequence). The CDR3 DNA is TGTGCCAGCAGCTTAGTCCCCGACAGGGCCACCAAAGCTTTCTTT. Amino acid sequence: CASSLVPDRATKAFF.

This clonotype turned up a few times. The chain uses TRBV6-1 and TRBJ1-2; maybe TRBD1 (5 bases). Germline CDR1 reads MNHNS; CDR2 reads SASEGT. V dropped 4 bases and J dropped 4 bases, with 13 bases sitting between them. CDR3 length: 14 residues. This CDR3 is CASSGAGRGYGYTF. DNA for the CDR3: TGTGCCAGCAGTGGAGCAGGGCGAGGCTATGGCTACACCTTC.

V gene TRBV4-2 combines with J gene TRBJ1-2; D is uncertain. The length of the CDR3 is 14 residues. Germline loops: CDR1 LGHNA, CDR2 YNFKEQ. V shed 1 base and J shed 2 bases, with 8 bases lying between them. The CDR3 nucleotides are TGTGCCAGCAGCCAAGGCAAGGAAAACTATGGCTACACCTTC. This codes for CASSQGKENYGYTF.

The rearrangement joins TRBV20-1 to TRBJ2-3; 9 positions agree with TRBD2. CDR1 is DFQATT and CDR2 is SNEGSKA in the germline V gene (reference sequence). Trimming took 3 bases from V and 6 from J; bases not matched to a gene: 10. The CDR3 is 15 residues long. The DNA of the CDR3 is TGCAGTGCTAGCCCCGCCAGCGGGGGGATTGATACGCAGTATTTT. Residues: CSASPASGGIDTQYF.

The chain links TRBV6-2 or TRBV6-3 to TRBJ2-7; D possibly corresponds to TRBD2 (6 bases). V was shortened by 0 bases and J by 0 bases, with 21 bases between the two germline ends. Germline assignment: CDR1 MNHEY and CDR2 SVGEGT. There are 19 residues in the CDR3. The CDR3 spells CASSYSRVGTSLFSYEQYF. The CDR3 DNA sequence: TGTGCCAGCAGTTACTCGAGAGTAGGGACTTCCCTCTTCTCCTACGAGCAGTACTTC.

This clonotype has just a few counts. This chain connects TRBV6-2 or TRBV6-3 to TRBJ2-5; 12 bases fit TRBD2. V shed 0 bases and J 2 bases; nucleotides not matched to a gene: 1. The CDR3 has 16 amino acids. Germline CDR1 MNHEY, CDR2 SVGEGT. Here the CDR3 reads CASSYSGLAGQETQYF. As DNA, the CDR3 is TGTGCCAGCAGTTACTCAGGACTAGCGGGACAAGAGACCCAGTACTTC.

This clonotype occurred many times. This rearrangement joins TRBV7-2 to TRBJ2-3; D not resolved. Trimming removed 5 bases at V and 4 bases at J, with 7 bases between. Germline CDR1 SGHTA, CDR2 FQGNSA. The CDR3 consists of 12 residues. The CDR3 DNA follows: TGTGCCAGCAGCCCCACCCCAGATACGCAGTATTTT. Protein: CASSPTPDTQYF.

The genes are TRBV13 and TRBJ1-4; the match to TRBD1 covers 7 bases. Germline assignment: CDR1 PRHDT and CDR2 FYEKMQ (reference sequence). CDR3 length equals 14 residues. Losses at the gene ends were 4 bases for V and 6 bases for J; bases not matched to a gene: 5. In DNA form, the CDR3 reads TGTGCCAGCAGCTCGCCCACAGGGGATGAAAAACTGTTTTTT. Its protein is CASSSPTGDEKLFF.

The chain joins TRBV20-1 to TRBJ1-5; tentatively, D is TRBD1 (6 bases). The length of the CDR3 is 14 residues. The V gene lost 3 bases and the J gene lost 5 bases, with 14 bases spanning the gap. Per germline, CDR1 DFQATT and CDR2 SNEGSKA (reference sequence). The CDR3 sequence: CSASWNRADQPQHF. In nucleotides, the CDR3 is TGCAGTGCTAGTTGGAACAGGGCCGATCAGCCCCAGCATTTT.

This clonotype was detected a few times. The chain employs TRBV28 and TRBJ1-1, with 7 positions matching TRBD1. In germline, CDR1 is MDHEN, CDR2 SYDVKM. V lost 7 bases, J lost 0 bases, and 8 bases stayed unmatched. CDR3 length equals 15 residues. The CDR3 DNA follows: TGTGCCAGCACTCCCAGGGGACAGATGAACACTGAAGCTTTCTTT. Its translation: CASTPRGQMNTEAFF.